A single sample is the source of the 9 T cell receptor beta chains below, sequenced in a study of shared clonotypes between healthy human individuals. Naivety among CD8 cells was defined by CD45RO negativity and positive CCR7 selection, thereby excluding terminally differentiated effector memory CD45RA+ cells. Repertoires were generated with immunoSEQ multiplex PCR, while TCRdb's copy carries only in-frame clones and drops some. The sample has about 2,200,000 clones, just over 90% seen once. Sequenced: naive CD8+ T cells from PBMCs. The receptors originated from a man younger than 35 in good health. Some clones in this sample may be carry-over from other donors' samples.

The rearrangement uses TRBV30 and TRBJ2-7, with a possible D match to TRBD2 (6 bases). Trimming took off 1 base at V and 0 bases at J, with 13 bases between the two ends. CDR3 length equals 15 residues. Germline V gene sequence: CDR1 GTSNPN, CDR2 SVGIG (reference sequence). CDR3: CAWSAASGSSYEQYF. CDR3 bases: TGTGCCTGGAGTGCCGCCAGCGGGTCCTCCTACGAGCAGTACTTC.

V usage is TRBV7-8 and J usage is TRBJ1-2, with unresolved D. The CDR3 has 14 residues. V was cut by 5 bases and J by 4 bases, with 14 bases left in between. In germline, CDR1 is SGHVS, CDR2 FQNEAQ. The CDR3 protein is CASSPAGGGYGYTF. The CDR3 nucleotides read TGTGCCAGCAGCCCCGCGGGTGGAGGCTATGGCTACACCTTC.

The rearrangement links TRBV28 to TRBJ1-1; the D gene is possibly TRBD1 (5 bases). Trimming removed 1 base from V and 5 bases from J, with 14 bases in between. The CDR3 runs 15 residues. The V gene's germline CDR1 is MDHEN and CDR2 SYDVKM. The CDR3 DNA reads TGTGCCAGCAGTTTATCCCGGACAAGCAAGACTGAAGCTTTCTTT. This gives the protein CASSLSRTSKTEAFF.

This chain joins TRBV7-6 and TRBJ2-1; D possibly corresponds to TRBD2 (5 bases). The length of the CDR3 is 16 residues. V dropped 1 base and J dropped 0 bases, with 10 bases sitting between them. Germline values: CDR1 SGHVS, CDR2 FNYEAQ. The CDR3 spells CASSLGLRVSYNEQFF. The CDR3 bases are TGTGCCAGCAGCTTAGGGTTGCGGGTCTCCTACAATGAGCAGTTCTTC.

The CDR3 is CSVVSGGTEAFF. The DNA for the CDR3 is TGCAGCGTTGTATCTGGGGGCACTGAAGCTTTCTTT. This rearrangement joins TRBV29-1 to TRBJ1-1; weak D call: TRBD1 (5 bases). Germline CDR1 and CDR2: SQVTM and ANQGSEA. The CDR3 is 12 residues long. V lost 4 bases, J lost 4 bases, and 10 bases lay in between.

This rearrangement joins TRBV7-6 to TRBJ2-5; possibly TRBD1 or TRBD2 for D (5 bases each). In germline, CDR1 is SGHVS, CDR2 FNYEAQ. V shed 1 base and J shed 1 base, with 13 bases lying between them. The CDR3 has 16 residues. CDR3 in amino acids: CASSLDREGSQETQYF. The CDR3 DNA reads TGTGCCAGCAGCTTAGACCGTGAGGGGTCCCAAGAGACCCAGTACTTC.

The chain is built from TRBV27 and TRBJ1-5, with D possibly matching TRBD1 (6 bases). V lost 4 bases and J 6 bases, leaving 13 bases between the germline ends. CDR1 and CDR2 (germline): MNHEY, SMNVEV (reference sequence). This CDR3 comprises 14 residues. DNA for the CDR3: TGTGCCAGCAGTTGGGTGGGGGCAGGTCAGCCCCAGCATTTT. As protein: CASSWVGAGQPQHF.

The genes are TRBV28 and TRBJ2-1; 14 nucleotides agree with TRBD2. Germline V gene lookup returns CDR1 MDHEN and CDR2 SYDVKM. V was clipped by 3 bases and J by 9 bases; unmatched bases: 19. This CDR3 contains 20 residues. DNA for the CDR3: TGTGCCAGCAGTTTCCTCGCCGGGACTAGCGGGAGAGGAGAGGCCGGTGAGCAGTTCTTC. It codes for CASSFLAGTSGRGEAGEQFF.

The chain is built from TRBV5-1 and TRBJ1-2; D perhaps matches TRBD1 (5 bases). CDR3 length equals 14 residues. The ends were cut back, 3 bases at V and 8 bases at J, with 17 bases in the middle. CDR1 is SGHRS and CDR2 is YFSETQ in the germline V gene. In nucleotides, the CDR3 is TGCGCCAGCAGCTACTCCGGGACGGATATCGGCTACACCTTC. This gives the protein CASSYSGTDIGYTF.